What follows are 23 T cell receptor beta chains derived from one specimen sequenced in a study of blood T cell repertoires in COVID-19. Profiled with immunoSEQ multiplex PCR; TCRdb holds only in-frame clones, not every one. The sample holds approximately 120,000 clones, around four fifths seen once. Sequencing input: peripheral blood. The receptors stem from a man older than 75 with COVID-19, enrolled during active disease.

The rearrangement links TRBV2 to TRBJ2-7; 10 bases are shared with TRBD2. The CDR3 consists of 17 residues. With V trimmed by 9 bases and J by 0 bases, 14 bases remained unmatched. Germline loops: CDR1 SNHLY, CDR2 FYNNEI. CDR3 in DNA: TGTGCCAGGACGAAACTAGCGGGAACACAGAGCTCCTACGAGCAGTACTTC. Residues: CARTKLAGTQSSYEQYF.

This clone was recorded once. The rearrangement joins TRBV10-3 to TRBJ2-2; 14 nucleotides agree with TRBD2. Germline loops: CDR1 ENHRY, CDR2 SYGVKD. V shed 3 bases, J shed 5 bases, and the junction held 8 bases outside the gene matches. The CDR3 consists of 18 residues. CDR3 in amino acids: CAISDGTSGSGSTGELFF. For the CDR3, the DNA is TGTGCCATCAGTGACGGGACTAGCGGGAGTGGAAGTACCGGGGAGCTGTTTTTT.

The chain couples TRBV6-5 to TRBJ1-2; D gene ambiguous. The V gene lost 2 bases and the J gene lost 9 bases, with 19 bases spanning the gap. This CDR3 region has 15 residues. CDR1 and CDR2 (germline): MNHEY, SVGAGI. Written as DNA, the CDR3 is TGTGCCAGCAGTTACGAGGCAGGTGGAGGTTACAGCTACACCTTC. It yields the protein CASSYEAGGGYSYTF.

The gene calls are TRBV10-3 and TRBJ1-6, with D possibly TRBD1 on 6 matching bases. Germline CDR1 and CDR2: ENHRY and SYGVKD. V was cut by 5 bases and J by 7 bases, with 15 bases left in between. This CDR3 has 15 amino acids. The CDR3 protein is CAISSNQGINSPLHF. The CDR3 coding sequence is TGTGCCATCAGTAGCAATCAGGGGATCAATTCACCCCTCCACTTT.

In its sample, this clone was seen a few times. This chain links TRBV28 with TRBJ1-2, with 12 bases that match TRBD1. The germline CDR1 and CDR2 sequences are MDHEN and SYDVKM. Trimming at V came to 1 base and at J to 7 bases, leaving 7 bases not matched to a gene. The CDR3 runs 16 residues. As DNA, the CDR3 is TGTGCCAGCAGTTTATTGATGGGACAGGGGGCAGGTGGCTACACCTTC. Its protein is CASSLLMGQGAGGYTF.

The rearrangement joins TRBV19 to TRBJ2-1; 10 bases are shared with TRBD1. The V gene end was trimmed by 5 bases and the J gene end by 9 bases; junction bases not matched to a gene: 13. Germline assignment: CDR1 LNHDA and CDR2 SQIVND (reference sequence). The CDR3 covers 16 residues. The chain's CDR3 is CASSPGTGEGRREQFF. DNA of the CDR3: TGTGCCAGTAGTCCGGGGACAGGGGAAGGGAGGCGTGAGCAGTTCTTC.

V usage is TRBV7-2 and J usage is TRBJ1-2; D might be TRBD1 (5 bases). V lost 1 base and J 0 bases, leaving 6 bases between the germline ends. CDR3 length equals 14 residues. Germline lookup yields CDR1 SGHTA and CDR2 FQGNSA. This CDR3 reads CASSLGQPNYGYTF. CDR3 sequence (DNA): TGTGCCAGCAGCTTAGGACAGCCTAACTATGGCTACACCTTC.

The chain employs TRBV6-1 and TRBJ1-1; a weak D match, TRBD1 (5 bases). Germline lookup yields CDR1 MNHNS and CDR2 SASEGT. The CDR3 is 16 residues long. The V end was cut by 1 base, the J end by 0 bases, with 12 bases between. The CDR3 nucleotides read TGTGCCAGCAGTGAAGGCCAGGGACTTATGAACACTGAAGCTTTCTTT. Translation gives CASSEGQGLMNTEAFF.

The chain combines TRBV5-1 with TRBJ2-5, with a weak D call TRBD1 (6 bases). The length of the CDR3 is 14 residues. Trimming shortened V by 8 bases and J by 5 bases, and 19 bases separated the two germline ends. Germline lookup yields CDR1 SGHRS and CDR2 YFSETQ. In DNA form, the CDR3 reads TGCGCCAGTGCCGGACAGTCCCGGAGCGAGACCCAGTACTTC. It translates to CASAGQSRSETQYF.

This clone has only one observation. This chain uses TRBV27 with TRBJ2-1, with D tentatively TRBD2 (6 bases). Germline V CDR1 and CDR2: MNHEY, SMNVEV (reference sequence). With 2 bases removed from V and 6 bases from J, the gap between germline ends came to 11 bases. This CDR3 contains 14 residues. The CDR3 loop reads CASSLLVRGNEQFF. The DNA for the CDR3 is TGTGCCAGCAGTTTACTGGTGCGGGGCAATGAGCAGTTCTTC.

This chain connects TRBV15 to TRBJ1-3, with D unclear. The length of the CDR3 is 14 residues. Between the trimmed V and J ends, which lost 4 bases and 5 bases, there was a span of 12 bases. CDR1 and CDR2 (germline): LNHNV, YYDKDF (reference sequence). The CDR3 coding sequence is TGTGCCACCAGCACCCCTGGCACGCGAAACACCATATATTTT. This translates into CATSTPGTRNTIYF.

This clone has just one count. The chain joins TRBV30 to TRBJ2-7; D is unresolved. CDR1 is GTSNPN and CDR2 is SVGIG in the germline V gene (reference sequence). The CDR3 covers 13 residues. The V end was cut by 3 bases, the J end by 3 bases, with 12 bases between. In nucleotides, the CDR3 is TGTGCCTGGAGCTTGGGCAACGGCTACGAGCAGTACTTC. Protein: CAWSLGNGYEQYF. Filled out from reference TRBV30 and TRBJ2-7, the complete variable domain reads SQTIHQWPATLVQPVGSPLSLECTVEGTSNPNLYWYRQAAGRGLQLLFYSVGIGQISSEVPQNLSASRPQDRQFILSSKKLLLSDSGFYLCAWSLGNGYEQYFGPGTRLTVT.

This chain joins TRBV7-9 and TRBJ2-3, with TRBD2 matching 15 bases. Germline V gene lookup returns CDR1 SEHNR and CDR2 FQNEAQ (reference sequence). CDR3 length: 18 residues. Trimming cost V 4 bases and J 4 bases; bases outside gene matches: 9. The CDR3 protein is CASSSYPGLAGGPDTQYF. The CDR3 DNA is TGTGCCAGCAGCTCTTATCCGGGACTAGCGGGAGGTCCAGATACGCAGTATTTT.

This chain links TRBV5-1 with TRBJ1-6; TRBD1 matches at 7 bases. Trimming at V came to 0 bases and at J to 1 base, leaving 4 bases not matched to a gene. This CDR3 is built from 17 residues. Germline CDR1 SGHRS, CDR2 YFSETQ. CDR3 coding DNA: TGCGCCAGCAGCTTGGTAACAGGGGTATCCTATAATTCACCCCTCCACTTT. Its translation is CASSLVTGVSYNSPLHF.

The chain carries TRBV5-1 and TRBJ2-5; tentatively, D is TRBD1 (7 bases). Germline values: CDR1 SGHRS, CDR2 YFSETQ. The CDR3 covers 17 residues. V lost 3 bases and J lost 1, with 19 bases in between. For the CDR3, the DNA is TGCGCCAGCAGCTCGGGACAGTTAGGGGGGCTCCAAGAGACCCAGTACTTC. Protein product: CASSSGQLGGLQETQYF.

The chain carries TRBV6-5 and TRBJ1-2; TRBD1 might be the D (6 bases). The CDR3 totals 12 residues. The germline V and J ends were trimmed by 6 bases and 3 bases, with 8 bases remaining between them. CDR1 is MNHEY, CDR2 SVGAGI, per germline. DNA of the CDR3: TGTGCCAGCAGCGAGGGGGACTATGGCTACACCTTC. This sequence encodes CASSEGDYGYTF.

This chain connects TRBV6-5 to TRBJ1-1; TRBD1 matches at 10 bases. Germline V CDR1 and CDR2: MNHEY, SVGAGI. This CDR3 has 15 residues. V lost 0 bases and J lost 11; bases outside the gene matches: 9. CDR3 sequence: CASSYSGQGSAGAFF. The DNA for the CDR3 is TGTGCCAGCAGTTACTCGGGACAGGGGAGTGCCGGGGCTTTCTTT.

The genes are TRBV7-9 and TRBJ2-5; TRBD2 might be the D (5 bases). The V and J ends lost 1 base and 5 bases respectively, with 11 bases between them. Germline CDR1 SEHNR, CDR2 FQNEAQ (reference sequence). The CDR3 extends over 14 amino acids. CDR3 amino acids: CASSLGLAAETQYF. The CDR3 DNA follows: TGTGCCAGCAGCTTAGGTCTAGCAGCGGAGACCCAGTACTTC.

CDR3 sequence (DNA): TGTGCCAGCAGTTTAGGACTAGCGGATGAGCAGTTCTTC. It specifies CASSLGLADEQFF. V and J are TRBV12-3 or TRBV12-4 and TRBJ2-1; 9 positions agree with TRBD2. The ends lost 1 base at V and 8 bases at J; junction bases unmatched: 0. This CDR3 has 13 amino acids.

The V gene is TRBV5-4, the J gene TRBJ1-1, with D uncertain. Germline-derived CDR1 and CDR2 are SGHNT and YYREEE (reference sequence). This CDR3 region has 15 residues. V was pared by 4 bases and J by 4 bases, with 17 bases between. The CDR3 DNA follows: TGTGCCAGCAGCCAGACCTCCGAGGGAAGCACTGAAGCTTTCTTT. It is translated as CASSQTSEGSTEAFF.

This chain links TRBV5-1 with TRBJ1-1; D is undetermined. The CDR3 covers 14 residues. Germline values: CDR1 SGHRS, CDR2 YFSETQ. V lost 1 base and J lost 1, with 8 bases in between. Here the CDR3 reads CASSLLDQNTEAFF. CDR3 nucleotides: TGCGCCAGCAGCTTGTTAGATCAGAACACTGAAGCTTTCTTT.

The V and J genes are TRBV30 and TRBJ1-5; 8 bases match TRBD1. There are 14 residues in the CDR3. With V trimmed by 7 bases and J by 4 bases, 9 bases remained unmatched. Germline CDR1 is GTSNPN and CDR2 is SVGIG (reference sequence). The CDR3 sequence is CAFAQGAWNQPQHF. CDR3 sequence (DNA): TGTGCCTTTGCTCAGGGGGCTTGGAATCAGCCCCAGCATTTT.

In the case of this clone: The sample carries other DNA sequences with the same CDR3. The CDR3 reads CASSPPGQGADTQYF. For the CDR3, the DNA is TGTGCCAGCAGCCCCCCCGGACAGGGGGCGGATACGCAGTATTTT. V usage is TRBV5-4 and J usage is TRBJ2-3; 11 nucleotides agree with TRBD1. V trimming: 4 bases; J trimming: 6 bases; junction bases outside the gene matches: 7. CDR3 length equals 15 residues. Germline assignment: CDR1 SGHNT and CDR2 YYREEE (reference sequence).